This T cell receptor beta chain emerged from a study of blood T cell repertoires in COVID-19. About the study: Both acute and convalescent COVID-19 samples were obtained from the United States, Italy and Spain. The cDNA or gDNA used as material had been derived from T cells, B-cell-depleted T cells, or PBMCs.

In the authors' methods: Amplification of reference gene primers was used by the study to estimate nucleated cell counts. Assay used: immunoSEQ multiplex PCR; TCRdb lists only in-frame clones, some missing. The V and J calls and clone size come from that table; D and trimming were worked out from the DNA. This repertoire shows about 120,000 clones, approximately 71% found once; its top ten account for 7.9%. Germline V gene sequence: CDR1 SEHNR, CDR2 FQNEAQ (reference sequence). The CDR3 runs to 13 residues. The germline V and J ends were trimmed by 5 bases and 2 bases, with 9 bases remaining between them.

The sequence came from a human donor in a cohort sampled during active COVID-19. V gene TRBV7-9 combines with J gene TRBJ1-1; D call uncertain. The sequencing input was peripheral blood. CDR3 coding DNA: TGTGCCAGCAGCCCTCAGTCAAACACTGAAGCTTTCTTT. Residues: CASSPQSNTEAFF. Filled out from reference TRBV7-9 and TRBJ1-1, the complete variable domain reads DTGVSQNPRHKITKRGQNVTFRCDPISEHNRLYWYRQTLGQGPEFLTYFQNEAQLEKSRLLSDRFSAERPKGSFSTLEIQRTEQGDSAMYLCASSPQSNTEAFFGQGTRLTVV.